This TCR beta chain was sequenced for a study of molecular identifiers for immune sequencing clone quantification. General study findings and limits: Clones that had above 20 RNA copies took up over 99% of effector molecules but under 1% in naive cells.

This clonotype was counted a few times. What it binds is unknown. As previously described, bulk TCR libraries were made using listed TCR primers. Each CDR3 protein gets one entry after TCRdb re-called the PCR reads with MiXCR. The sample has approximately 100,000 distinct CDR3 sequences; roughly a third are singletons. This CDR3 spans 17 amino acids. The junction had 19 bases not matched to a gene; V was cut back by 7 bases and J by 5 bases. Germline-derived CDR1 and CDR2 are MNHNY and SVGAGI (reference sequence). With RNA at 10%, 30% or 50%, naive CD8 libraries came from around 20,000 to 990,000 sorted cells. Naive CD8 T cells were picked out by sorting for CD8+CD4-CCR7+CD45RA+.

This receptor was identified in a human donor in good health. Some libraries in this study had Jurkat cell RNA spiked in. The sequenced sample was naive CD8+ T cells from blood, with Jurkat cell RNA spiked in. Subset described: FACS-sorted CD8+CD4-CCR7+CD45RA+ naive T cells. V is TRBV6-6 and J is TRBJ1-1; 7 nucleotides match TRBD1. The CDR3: CASIPGGGQFLGTEAFF. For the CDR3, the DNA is TGTGCCAGCATCCCAGGGGGGGGACAGTTCCTCGGGACTGAAGCTTTCTTT.